This T cell receptor (beta chain) was captured in a study of shared clonotypes between healthy human individuals (dated by TCRdb to 2018 to 2020). With regard to the full study: The cohort comprised a couple of women and a few men aged 18 to 49 years. Per donor, three plates each were used for CD4 naive and CD4 memory, two for CD8 naive, and one for CD8 memory. The study deeply sequenced blood TCR repertoires of about 5 healthy adults to estimate repertoire size and the extent of clonotype sharing between individuals. To increase sequencing depth and limit assay-specific biases, TCR repertoire library preparation and sequencing were carried out by different laboratories using diverse techniques. Each donor's leukapheresis produced roughly between about 0.9 and 9.5 billion PBMCs.

V was cut back by 0 bases and J by 5 bases, leaving a gap of 10 bases between them. Taken from cysteine to phenylalanine, the CDR3 has 14 residues. The CDR3 DNA has 42 bases and is translated from base 1. The germline V gene encodes CDR1 SQVTM and CDR2 ANQGSEA. TCR CDR3 regions were amplified from genomic DNA by multiplex PCR using the deep immunoSEQ assay. Genomic DNA extracted from each cell subset was distributed evenly over all wells of several immunoSEQ 96-well plates, and each plate served as one replicate. For sorted subsets, about 0.2 ug genomic DNA, equal to tens of thousands of T cell genomes, was loaded into each replicate PCR. Purified libraries were measured with a Qubit 3.0 fluorometer, size-checked on a Bioanalyzer 2100, and measured again with the KAPA Library Quantification kit. A separate single-read 150-cycle Illumina NextSeq 550 flow cell was used to sequence each immunoSEQ 96-well plate. Turning to the authors' computational methods: Because only junctional sequences without quality scores were contained in the immunoSEQ output, filtering matching that applied to full-length reads could not be performed. Sequences were annotated with PyIR, a Python wrapper for IgBLAST v1.9, and V/J genes and CDR3 were assigned using IMGT germline references. Reads with weak V/J assignments (E-value above 1e-6), missing CDR3, stop codons, out-of-frame junctions, or ambiguous translated residues were removed. V3J clonotypes were defined as sequences sharing an identical inferred V gene, J gene, and CDR3 amino acid sequence. To compute the percentage overlap between repertoires, the number of shared unique clonotypes was divided by the size of the smaller repertoire. Repertoire richness was assessed with RTK rarefaction, the Chao1 estimator, and Recon v2.1 estimates of unobserved clonotypes. OLGA was used to compute generation probabilities for all TCRbeta clonotypes that the gDNA method yielded from four donors. As stored in TCRdb, this immuneACCESS dataset retains in-frame rearrangements with V and J assigned. A fraction of the clones does not appear; measured against another copy, unresolved V genes explain less than half of the discrepancy, and the remainder lacks a known reason. That table is the source of V, J and clone size, and D and trimming were worked out from the DNA. The sample includes around 2.3 million clones, with under 97% observed a single time. The ten largest make up 0.13% of the sample.

Healthy HIV-negative adults with no recently reported acute infections or vaccinations were included as donors. Every donor was a Caucasian adult residing in Nashville, Tennessee, USA. CD4+ T cells were enriched by magnetic negative selection, after which naive cells were positively selected on CD45RA and the negative fraction was taken as the memory subset. After blood collection by leukapheresis, PBMCs were isolated using Ficoll-Histopaque density gradient centrifugation and then cryopreserved in the vapor phase of liquid nitrogen. Analytical flow cytometry was used to check the purity and quantity of each magnetically sorted T cell population. Genomic DNA was isolated from every sorted fraction and measured by UV absorbance on a Nanodrop 2000c. Broad study findings and their caveats: Sharing across several donors was observed for around 4.8% of naive CD4, over 3% of naive CD8, 2.3% of memory CD4, and around 0.4% of memory CD8 clonotypes. Sampling was restricted to blood, and TCR repertoires in tissues likely differ from the TCR repertoires found in blood. Incomplete sequencing was indicated by rarefaction of sorted-subset datasets, despite the large sequencing depth. Compared with non-shared clonotypes, clonotypes shared by all four sorted-subset donors had higher generation probabilities. Because the study included only a small number of donors, the genetic and exposure-history diversity represented was limited. Based on pairwise subsampling, the degree of clonotype sharing among donors was expected to be affected by sequencing depth. Larger estimated clonotype richness was generally found for naive subsets than for memory subsets.

On this clone itself: Its antigen remains unidentified. No quality values exist for individual bases; no much larger clone is one base distant.

The sample comprised naive CD4+ T cells sorted from blood. The sample's cell subset or site label, decoded: CD45RA+ positively selected. The TCR originated in a man younger than 35 in good health. The chain couples TRBV29-1 to TRBJ2-2, with an unclear D gene assignment. The sequenced DNA is TGCAGCGTTGAAGATCCAAGGAGAACCGGGGAGCTGTTTTTT. Translated, it reads CSVEDPRRTGELFF.